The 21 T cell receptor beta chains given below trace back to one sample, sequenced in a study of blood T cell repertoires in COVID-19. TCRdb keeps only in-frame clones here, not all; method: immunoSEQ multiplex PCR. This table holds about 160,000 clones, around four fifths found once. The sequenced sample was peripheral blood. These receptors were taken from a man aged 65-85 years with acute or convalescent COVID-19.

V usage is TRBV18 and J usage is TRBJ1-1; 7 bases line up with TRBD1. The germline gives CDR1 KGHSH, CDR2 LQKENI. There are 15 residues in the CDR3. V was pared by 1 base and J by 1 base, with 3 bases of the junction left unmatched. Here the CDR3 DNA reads TGTGCCAGCTCACCACGGGACAGAGAGAACACTGAAGCTTTCTTT. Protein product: CASSPRDRENTEAFF.

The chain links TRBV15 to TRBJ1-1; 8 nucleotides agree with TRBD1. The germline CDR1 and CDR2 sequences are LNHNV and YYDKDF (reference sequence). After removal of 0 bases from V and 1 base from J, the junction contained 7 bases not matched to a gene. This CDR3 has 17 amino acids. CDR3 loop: CATSRDLWGQANTEAFF. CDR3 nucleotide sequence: TGTGCCACCAGCAGAGATCTATGGGGACAGGCGAACACTGAAGCTTTCTTT.

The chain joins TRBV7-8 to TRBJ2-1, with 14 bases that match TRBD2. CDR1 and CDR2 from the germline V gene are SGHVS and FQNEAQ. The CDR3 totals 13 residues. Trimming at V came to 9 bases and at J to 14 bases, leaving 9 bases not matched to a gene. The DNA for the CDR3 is TGTGCCAGTAGGACGGGACTAGCGGGAGAAGAGTTCTTC. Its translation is CASRTGLAGEEFF.

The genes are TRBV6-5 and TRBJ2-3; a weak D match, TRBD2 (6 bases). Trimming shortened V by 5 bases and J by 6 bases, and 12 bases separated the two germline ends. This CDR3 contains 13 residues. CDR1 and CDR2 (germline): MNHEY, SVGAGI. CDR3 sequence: CASSPPGVDTQYF. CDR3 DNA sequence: TGTGCCAGCAGTCCTCCGGGGGTGGATACGCAGTATTTT.

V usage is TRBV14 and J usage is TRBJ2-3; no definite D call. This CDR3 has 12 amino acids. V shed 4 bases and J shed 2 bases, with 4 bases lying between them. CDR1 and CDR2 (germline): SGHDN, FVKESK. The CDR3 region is CASSPFTDTQYF. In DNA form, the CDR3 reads TGTGCCAGCAGCCCCTTCACAGATACGCAGTATTTT.

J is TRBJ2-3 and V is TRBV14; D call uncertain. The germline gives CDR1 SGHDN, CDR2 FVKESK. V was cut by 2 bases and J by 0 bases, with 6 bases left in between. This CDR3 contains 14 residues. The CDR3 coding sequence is TGTGCCAGCAGCCAACGGGTTAGCACAGATACGCAGTATTTT. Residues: CASSQRVSTDTQYF.

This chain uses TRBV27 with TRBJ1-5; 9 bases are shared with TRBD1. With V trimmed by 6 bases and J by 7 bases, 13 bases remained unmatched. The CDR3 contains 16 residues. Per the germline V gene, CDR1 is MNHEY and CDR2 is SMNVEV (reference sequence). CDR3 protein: CASSPRGTGLNQPQHF. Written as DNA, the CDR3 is TGTGCCAGCAGCCCCCGGGGGACAGGGCTCAACCAGCCCCAGCATTTT.

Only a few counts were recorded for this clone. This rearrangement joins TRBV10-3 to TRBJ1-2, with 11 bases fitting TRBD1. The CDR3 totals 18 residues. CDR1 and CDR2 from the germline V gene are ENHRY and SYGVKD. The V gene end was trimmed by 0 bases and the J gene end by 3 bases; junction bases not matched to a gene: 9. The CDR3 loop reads CAISESQDRGPVDYGYTF. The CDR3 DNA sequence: TGTGCCATCAGTGAGTCTCAGGACAGGGGGCCCGTTGACTATGGCTACACCTTC.

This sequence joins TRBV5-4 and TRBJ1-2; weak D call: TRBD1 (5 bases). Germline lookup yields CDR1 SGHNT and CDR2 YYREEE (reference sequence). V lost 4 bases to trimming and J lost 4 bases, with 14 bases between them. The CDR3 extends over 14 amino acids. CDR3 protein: CASSPDKGSYGYTF. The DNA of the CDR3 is TGTGCCAGCAGCCCTGATAAGGGGTCCTATGGCTACACCTTC.

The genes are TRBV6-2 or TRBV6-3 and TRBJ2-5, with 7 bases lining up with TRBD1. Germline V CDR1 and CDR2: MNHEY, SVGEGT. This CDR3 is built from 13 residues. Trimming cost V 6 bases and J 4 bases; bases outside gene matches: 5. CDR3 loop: CASSQTGPETQYF. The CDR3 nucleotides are TGTGCCAGCAGCCAGACAGGGCCAGAGACCCAGTACTTC.

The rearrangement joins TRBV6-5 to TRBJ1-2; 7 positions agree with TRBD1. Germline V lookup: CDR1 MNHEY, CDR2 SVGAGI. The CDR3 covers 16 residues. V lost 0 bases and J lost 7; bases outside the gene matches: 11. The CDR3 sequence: CASSYSTETGKSGYTF. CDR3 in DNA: TGTGCCAGCAGTTACTCGACTGAGACAGGGAAGTCTGGCTACACCTTC.

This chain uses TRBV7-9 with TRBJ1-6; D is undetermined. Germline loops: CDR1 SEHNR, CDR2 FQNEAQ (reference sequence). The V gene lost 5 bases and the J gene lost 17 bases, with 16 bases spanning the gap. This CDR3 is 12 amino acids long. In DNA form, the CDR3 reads TGTGCCAGCAGCACTCCGTTTGTCGAGGTCCACTTT. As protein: CASSTPFVEVHF.

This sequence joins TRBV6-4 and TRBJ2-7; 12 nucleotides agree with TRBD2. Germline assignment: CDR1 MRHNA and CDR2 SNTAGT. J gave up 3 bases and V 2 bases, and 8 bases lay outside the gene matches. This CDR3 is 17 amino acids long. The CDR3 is CASSDGRLAGECYEQYF. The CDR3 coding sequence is TGTGCCAGCAGTGACGGGCGACTAGCGGGAGAGTGCTACGAGCAGTACTTC.

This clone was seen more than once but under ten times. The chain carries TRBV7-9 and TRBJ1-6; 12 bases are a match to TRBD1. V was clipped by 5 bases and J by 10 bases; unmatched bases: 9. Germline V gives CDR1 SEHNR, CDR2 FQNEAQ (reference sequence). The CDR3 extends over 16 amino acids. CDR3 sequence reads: CASSPTGTGGWSPLHF. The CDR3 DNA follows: TGTGCCAGCAGCCCGACCGGGACAGGGGGCTGGTCACCCCTCCACTTT.

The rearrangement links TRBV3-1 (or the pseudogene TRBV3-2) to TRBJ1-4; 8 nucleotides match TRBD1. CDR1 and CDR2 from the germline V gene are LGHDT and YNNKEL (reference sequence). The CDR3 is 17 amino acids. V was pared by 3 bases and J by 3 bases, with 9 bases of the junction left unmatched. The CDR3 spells CASSQAADRAANEKLFF. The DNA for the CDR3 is TGTGCCAGCAGCCAGGCAGCGGACAGGGCGGCTAATGAAAAACTGTTTTTT.

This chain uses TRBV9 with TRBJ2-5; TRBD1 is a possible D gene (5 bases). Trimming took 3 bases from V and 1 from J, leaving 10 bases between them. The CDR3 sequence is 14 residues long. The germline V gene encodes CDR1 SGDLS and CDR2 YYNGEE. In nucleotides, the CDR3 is TGTGCCAGCAGCGGTGGGGCTAGCCAAGAGACCCAGTACTTC. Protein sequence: CASSGGASQETQYF.

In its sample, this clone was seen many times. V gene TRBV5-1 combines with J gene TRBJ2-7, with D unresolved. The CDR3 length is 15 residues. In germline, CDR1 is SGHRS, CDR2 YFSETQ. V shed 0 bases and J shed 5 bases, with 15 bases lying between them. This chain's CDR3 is CASSLVASGANEQYF. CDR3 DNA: TGCGCCAGCAGCTTGGTAGCTAGTGGCGCTAACGAGCAGTACTTC.

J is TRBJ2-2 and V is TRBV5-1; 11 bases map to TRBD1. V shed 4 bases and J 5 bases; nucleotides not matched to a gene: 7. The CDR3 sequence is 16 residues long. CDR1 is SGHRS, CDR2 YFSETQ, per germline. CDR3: CASSAPGTGGTGELFF. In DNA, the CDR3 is TGCGCCAGCAGCGCACCCGGGACAGGGGGTACCGGGGAGCTGTTTTTT. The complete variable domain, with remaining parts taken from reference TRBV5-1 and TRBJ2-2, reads KAGVTQTPRYLIKTRGQQVTLSCSPISGHRSVSWYQQTPGQGLQFLFEYFSETQRNKGNFPGRFSGRQFSNSRSEMNVSTLELGDSALYLCASSAPGTGGTGELFFGEGSRLTVL.

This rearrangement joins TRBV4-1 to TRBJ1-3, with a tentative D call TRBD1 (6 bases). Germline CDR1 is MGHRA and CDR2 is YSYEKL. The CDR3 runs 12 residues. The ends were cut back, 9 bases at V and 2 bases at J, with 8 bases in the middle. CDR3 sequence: CASQGTGNTIYF. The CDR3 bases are TGCGCCAGTCAGGGGACTGGAAACACCATATATTTT.

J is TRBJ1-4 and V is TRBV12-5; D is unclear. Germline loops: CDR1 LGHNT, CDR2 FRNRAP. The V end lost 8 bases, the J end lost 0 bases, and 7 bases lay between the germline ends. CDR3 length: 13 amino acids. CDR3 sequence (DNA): TGTGCTAGTATCGGTGCAACTAATGAAAAACTGTTTTTT. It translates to CASIGATNEKLFF.

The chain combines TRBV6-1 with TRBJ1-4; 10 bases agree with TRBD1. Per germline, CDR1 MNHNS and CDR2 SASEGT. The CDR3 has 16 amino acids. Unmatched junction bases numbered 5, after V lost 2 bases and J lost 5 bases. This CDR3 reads CASSELGGQGNEKLFF. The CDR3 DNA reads TGTGCCAGCAGTGAATTAGGGGGACAGGGGAATGAAAAACTGTTTTTT.